This entry concerns a single T cell receptor (beta chain). These data originate in a study of T cell changes during pregnancy in multiple sclerosis. Here immunoSEQ multiplex PCR was the method, and the copy in TCRdb shows in-frame clones only, minus some. The data contain about 85,000 clones, approximately 89% of them singletons. Germline CDR1 KGHSH, CDR2 LQKENI. Trimming cost V 4 bases and J 2 bases; bases outside gene matches: 8. The CDR3 runs 16 residues. The chain links TRBV18 to TRBJ1-5; TRBD1 matches 7 bases. This TCR came from a female donor with multiple sclerosis, enrolled in a pregnancy study. The specimen comprised peripheral blood, sampled in the first trimester of pregnancy. The CDR3: CASSLYRGDGNQPQHF. As DNA, the CDR3 is TGTGCCAGCTCACTCTACAGGGGAGACGGCAATCAGCCCCAGCATTTT.